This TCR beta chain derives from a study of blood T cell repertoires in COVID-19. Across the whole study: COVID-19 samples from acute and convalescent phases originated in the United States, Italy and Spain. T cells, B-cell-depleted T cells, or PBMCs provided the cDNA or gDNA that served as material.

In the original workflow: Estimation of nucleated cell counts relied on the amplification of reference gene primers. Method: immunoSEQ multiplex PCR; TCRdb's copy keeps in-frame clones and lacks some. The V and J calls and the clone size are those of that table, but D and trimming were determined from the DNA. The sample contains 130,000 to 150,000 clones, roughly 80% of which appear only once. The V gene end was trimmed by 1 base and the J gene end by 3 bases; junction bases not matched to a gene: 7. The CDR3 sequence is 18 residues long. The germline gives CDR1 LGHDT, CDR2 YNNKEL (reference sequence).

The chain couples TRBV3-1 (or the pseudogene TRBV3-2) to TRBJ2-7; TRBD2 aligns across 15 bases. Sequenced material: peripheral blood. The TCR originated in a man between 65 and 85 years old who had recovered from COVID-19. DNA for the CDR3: TGTGCCAGCAGCCAAGCGCCCGGACTAGCGGGAGGGAGCTACGAGCAGTACTTC. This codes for CASSQAPGLAGGSYEQYF.